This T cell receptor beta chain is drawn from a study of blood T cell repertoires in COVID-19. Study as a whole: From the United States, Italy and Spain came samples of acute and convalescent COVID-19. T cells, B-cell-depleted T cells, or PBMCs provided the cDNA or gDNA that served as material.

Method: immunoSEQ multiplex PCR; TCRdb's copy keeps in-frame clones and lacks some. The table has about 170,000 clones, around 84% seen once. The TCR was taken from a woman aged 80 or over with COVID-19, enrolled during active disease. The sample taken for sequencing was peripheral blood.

This CDR3 reads CASSSQPGYGYTF. CDR3 sequence (DNA): TGTGCCAGCAGTTCCCAACCAGGCTATGGCTACACCTTC. The genes are TRBV28 and TRBJ1-2; D unclear. Germline CDR1 is MDHEN and CDR2 is SYDVKM. The CDR3 is 13 residues long. Between the trimmed V and J ends, which lost 4 bases and 4 bases, there was a span of 10 bases.